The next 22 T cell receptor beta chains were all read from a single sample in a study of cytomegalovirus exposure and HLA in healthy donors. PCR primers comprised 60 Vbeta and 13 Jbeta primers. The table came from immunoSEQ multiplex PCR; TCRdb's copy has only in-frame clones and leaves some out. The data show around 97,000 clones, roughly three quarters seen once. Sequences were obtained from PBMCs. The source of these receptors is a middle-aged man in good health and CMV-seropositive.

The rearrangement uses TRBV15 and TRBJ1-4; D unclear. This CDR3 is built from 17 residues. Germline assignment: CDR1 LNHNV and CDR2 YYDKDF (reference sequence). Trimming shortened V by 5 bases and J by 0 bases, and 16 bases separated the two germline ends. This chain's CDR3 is CATSLYEGPATNEKLFF. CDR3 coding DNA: TGTGCCACCAGCCTTTACGAGGGCCCTGCAACTAATGAAAAACTGTTTTTT.

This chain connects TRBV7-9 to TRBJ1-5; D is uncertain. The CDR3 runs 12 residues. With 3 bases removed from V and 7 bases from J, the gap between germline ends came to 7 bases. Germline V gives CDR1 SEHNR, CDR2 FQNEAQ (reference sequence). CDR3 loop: CASSFTEQPQHF. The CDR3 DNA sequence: TGTGCCAGCAGCTTCACAGAGCAGCCCCAGCATTTT.

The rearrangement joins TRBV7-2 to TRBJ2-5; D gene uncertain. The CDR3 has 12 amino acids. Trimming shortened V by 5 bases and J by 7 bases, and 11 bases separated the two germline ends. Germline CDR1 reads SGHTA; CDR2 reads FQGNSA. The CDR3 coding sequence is TGTGCCAGCAGCCCAAACCGCGGGACCCAGTACTTC. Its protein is CASSPNRGTQYF.

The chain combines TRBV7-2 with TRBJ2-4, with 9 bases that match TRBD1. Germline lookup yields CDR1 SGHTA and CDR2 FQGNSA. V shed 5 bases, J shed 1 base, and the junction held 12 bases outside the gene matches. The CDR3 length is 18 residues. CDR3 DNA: TGTGCCAGCAGCCCGGGACAGGGAGCGGGGTCGGCCAAAAACATTCAGTACTTC. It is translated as CASSPGQGAGSAKNIQYF. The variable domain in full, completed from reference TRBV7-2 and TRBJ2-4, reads GAGVSQSPSNKVTEKGKDVELRCDPISGHTALYWYRQSLGQGLEFLIYFQGNSAPDKSGLPSDRFSAERTGGSVSTLTIQRTQQEDSAVYLCASSPGQGAGSAKNIQYFGAGTRLSVL.

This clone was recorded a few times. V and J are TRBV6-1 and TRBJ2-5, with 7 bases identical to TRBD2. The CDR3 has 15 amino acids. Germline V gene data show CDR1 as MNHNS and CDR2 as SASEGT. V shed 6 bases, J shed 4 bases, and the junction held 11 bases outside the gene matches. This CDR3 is CASRHGGGRGETQYF. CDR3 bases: TGTGCCAGCAGACACGGTGGCGGGAGAGGAGAGACCCAGTACTTC.

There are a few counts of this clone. The CDR3 coding sequence is TGCGCCAGCAGCACGGGACAGGGCCACTACAATGAGCAGTTCTTC. Encoded protein: CASSTGQGHYNEQFF. This chain joins TRBV5-1 and TRBJ2-1, with TRBD1 identical over 9 bases. With 4 bases clipped from V and 3 bases from J, the junction kept 5 bases outside the gene matches. Germline CDR1 reads SGHRS; CDR2 reads YFSETQ. This CDR3 spans 15 amino acids.

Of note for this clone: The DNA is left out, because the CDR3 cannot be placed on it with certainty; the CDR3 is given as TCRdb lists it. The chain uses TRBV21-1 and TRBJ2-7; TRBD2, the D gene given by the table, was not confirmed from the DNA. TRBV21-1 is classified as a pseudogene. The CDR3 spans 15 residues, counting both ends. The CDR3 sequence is CASRGVAGGSYEQYF.

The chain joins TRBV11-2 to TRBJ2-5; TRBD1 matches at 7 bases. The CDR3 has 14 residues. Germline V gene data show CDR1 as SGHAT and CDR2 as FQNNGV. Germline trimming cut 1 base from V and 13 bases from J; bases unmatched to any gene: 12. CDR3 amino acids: CASSLANEGAFVYF. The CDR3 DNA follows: TGTGCCAGCAGCTTAGCGAACGAGGGGGCCTTCGTGTACTTC.

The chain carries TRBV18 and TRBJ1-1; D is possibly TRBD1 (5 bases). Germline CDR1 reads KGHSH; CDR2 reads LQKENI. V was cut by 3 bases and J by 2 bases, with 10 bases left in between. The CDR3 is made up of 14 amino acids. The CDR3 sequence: CASSPQGGNTEAFF. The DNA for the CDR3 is TGTGCCAGCTCACCCCAGGGAGGTAACACTGAAGCTTTCTTT.

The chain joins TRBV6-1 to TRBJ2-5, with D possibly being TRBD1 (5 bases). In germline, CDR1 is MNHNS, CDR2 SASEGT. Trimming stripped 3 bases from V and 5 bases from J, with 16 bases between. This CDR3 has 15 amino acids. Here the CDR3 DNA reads TGTGCCAGCAGTGATGGGCAGGGAAGGTGGGAGACCCAGTACTTC. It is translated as CASSDGQGRWETQYF.

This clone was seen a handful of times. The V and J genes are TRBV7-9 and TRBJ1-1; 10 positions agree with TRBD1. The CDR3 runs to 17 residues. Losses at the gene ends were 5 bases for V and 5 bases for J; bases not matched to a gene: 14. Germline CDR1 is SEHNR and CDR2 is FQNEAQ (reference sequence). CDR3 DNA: TGTGCCAGCAGCCCCCTTCGGGGACAGGGGTCGAGAACTGAAGCTTTCTTT. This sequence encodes CASSPLRGQGSRTEAFF. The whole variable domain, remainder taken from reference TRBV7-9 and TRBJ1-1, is DTGVSQNPRHKITKRGQNVTFRCDPISEHNRLYWYRQTLGQGPEFLTYFQNEAQLEKSRLLSDRFSAERPKGSFSTLEIQRTEQGDSAMYLCASSPLRGQGSRTEAFFGQGTRLTVV.

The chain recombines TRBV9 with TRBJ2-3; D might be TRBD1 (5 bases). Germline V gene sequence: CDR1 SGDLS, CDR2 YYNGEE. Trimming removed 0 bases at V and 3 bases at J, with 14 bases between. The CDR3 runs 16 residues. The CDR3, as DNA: TGTGCCAGCAGCGTAGCGCAGGGCTGGGGTACAGATACGCAGTATTTT. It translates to CASSVAQGWGTDTQYF.

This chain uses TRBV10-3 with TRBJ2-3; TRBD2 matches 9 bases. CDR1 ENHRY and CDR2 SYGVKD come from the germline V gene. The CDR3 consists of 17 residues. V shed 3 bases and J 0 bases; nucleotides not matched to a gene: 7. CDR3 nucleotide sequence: TGTGCCATCAGTGATAGTAGCGGGGGCCCTAGCACAGATACGCAGTATTTT. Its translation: CAISDSSGGPSTDTQYF.

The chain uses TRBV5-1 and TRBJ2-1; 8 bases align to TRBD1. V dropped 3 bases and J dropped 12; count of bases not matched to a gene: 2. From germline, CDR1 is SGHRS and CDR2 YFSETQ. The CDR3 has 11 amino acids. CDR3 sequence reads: CASSSGTGQFF. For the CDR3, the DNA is TGCGCCAGCAGCTCCGGGACAGGGCAGTTCTTC.

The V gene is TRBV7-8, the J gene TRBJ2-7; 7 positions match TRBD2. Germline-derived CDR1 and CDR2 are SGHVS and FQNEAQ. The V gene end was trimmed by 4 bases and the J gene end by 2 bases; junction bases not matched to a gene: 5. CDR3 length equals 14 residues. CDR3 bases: TGTGCCAGCAGCTCCCTGGGGGGGACCTACGAGCAGTACTTC. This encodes CASSSLGGTYEQYF.

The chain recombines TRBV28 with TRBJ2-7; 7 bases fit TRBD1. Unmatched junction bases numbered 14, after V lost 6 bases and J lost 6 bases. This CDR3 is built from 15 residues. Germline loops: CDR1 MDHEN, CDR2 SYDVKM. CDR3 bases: TGTGCCAGCAGCAAGACAGGGTTCAGGATCCCCGAGCAGTACTTC. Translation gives CASSKTGFRIPEQYF.

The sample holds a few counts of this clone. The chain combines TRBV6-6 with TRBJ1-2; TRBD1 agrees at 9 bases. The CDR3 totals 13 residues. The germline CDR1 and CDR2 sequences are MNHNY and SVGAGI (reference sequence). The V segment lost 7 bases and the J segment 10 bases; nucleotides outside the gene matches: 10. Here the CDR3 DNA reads TGTGCCAGCAAGAGCGGGGACAGGGAAGACTACACCTTC. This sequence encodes CASKSGDREDYTF.

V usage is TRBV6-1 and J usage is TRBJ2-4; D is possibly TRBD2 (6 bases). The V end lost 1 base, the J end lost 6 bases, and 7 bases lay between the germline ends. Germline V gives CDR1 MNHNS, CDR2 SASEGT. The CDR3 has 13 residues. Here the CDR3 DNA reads TGTGCCAGCAGTGAAGGGGACTCAAACATTCAGTACTTC. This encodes CASSEGDSNIQYF.

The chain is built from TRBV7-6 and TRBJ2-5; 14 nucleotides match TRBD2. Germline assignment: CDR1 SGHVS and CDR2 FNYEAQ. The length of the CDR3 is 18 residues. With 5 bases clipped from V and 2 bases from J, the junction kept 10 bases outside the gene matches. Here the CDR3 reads CASSNRLAGGREQETQYF. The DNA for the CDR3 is TGTGCCAGCAGCAACCGACTAGCGGGAGGGAGAGAGCAAGAGACCCAGTACTTC.

The CDR3 loop reads CASSEGGSADTQYF. The CDR3 nucleotides read TGTGCCAGCAGTGAAGGGGGTAGCGCAGATACGCAGTATTTT. V gene TRBV6-1 combines with J gene TRBJ2-3, with D possibly being TRBD2 (5 bases). The V and J ends lost 1 base and 4 bases respectively, with 9 bases between them. The CDR3 contains 14 residues. CDR1 and CDR2 from the germline V gene are MNHNS and SASEGT.

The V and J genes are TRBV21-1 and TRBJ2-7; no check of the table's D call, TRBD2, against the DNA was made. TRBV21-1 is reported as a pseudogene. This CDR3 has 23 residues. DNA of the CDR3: TGTGCCAGCAGCAAAAAGGGTGTGGGAGGACTAGCGGGAGAGAGGCCGCTGGACTACGAGCAGTACTTC. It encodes CASSKKGVGGLAGERPLDYEQYF.

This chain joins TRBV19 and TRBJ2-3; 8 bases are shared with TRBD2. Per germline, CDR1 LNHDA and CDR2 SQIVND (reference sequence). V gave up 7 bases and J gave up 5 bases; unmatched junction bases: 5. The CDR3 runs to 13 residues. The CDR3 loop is CASTSGLGDTQYF. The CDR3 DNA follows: TGTGCCAGTACTAGCGGGTTGGGAGATACGCAGTATTTT.